This T cell receptor (beta chain) was captured in a study of blood T cells in healthy people across ages. Findings and caveats of the study: From one million sequenced T cells, diversity estimates were lower bounds. Diversity was higher, and naive CD4+ cells more numerous, in long-lived donors than in aged donors.

Caucasian individuals from Russia who were healthy and aged about 6 to 95 acted as donors. The use of a sample-barcoded 5' primer and a J-beta primer mix characterized a second PCR of about 7 to 12 cycles. Each cDNA molecule was tagged by a template-switch adaptor with 12 random nucleotides. MiXCR, applied by TCRdb to the 5' RACE reads, yields one record per CDR3 protein. Among 700,000 or so distinct CDR3 sequences listed, around 43% were seen once. A remark on this clonotype: The antigen is not known.

There are 16 residues in the CDR3. Germline V gives CDR1 SGDLS, CDR2 YYNGEE. Trimming removed 3 bases at V and 8 bases at J, with 21 bases between. The TCR originated in a man older than 75 in good health. The chain is built from TRBV9 and TRBJ2-1; D may be TRBD2 (7 bases). The sequencing sample was made of blood. CDR3 bases: TGTGCCAGCAGCGCCCATTGGGGGGGGGCGGCCGATGAGCAGTTCTTC. Its translation: CASSAHWGGAADEQFF.